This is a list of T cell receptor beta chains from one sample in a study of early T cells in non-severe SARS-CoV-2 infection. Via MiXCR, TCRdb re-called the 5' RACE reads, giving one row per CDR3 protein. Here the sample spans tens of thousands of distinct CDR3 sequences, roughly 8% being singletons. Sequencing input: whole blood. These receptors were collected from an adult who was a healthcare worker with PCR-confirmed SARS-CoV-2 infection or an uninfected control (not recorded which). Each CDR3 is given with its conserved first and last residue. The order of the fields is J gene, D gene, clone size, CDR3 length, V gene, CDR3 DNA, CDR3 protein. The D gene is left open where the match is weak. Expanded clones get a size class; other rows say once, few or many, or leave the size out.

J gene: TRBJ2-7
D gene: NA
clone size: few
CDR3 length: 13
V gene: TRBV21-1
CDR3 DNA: TGTGCCAGCAGCATGAGGGACGGGTACGAGCAGTACTTC
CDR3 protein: CASSMRDGYEQYF

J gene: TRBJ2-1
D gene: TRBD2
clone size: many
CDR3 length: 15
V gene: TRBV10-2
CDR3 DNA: TGCGCCAGCAGGGGACTAGCGGGGGAATACAATGAGCAGTTCTTC
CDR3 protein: CASRGLAGEYNEQFF

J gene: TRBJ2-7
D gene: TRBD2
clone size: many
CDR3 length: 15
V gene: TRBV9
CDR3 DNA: TGTGCCAGCAGCGTAGGTTCTAGCGGTTCCTACGAGCAGTACTTC
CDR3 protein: CASSVGSSGSYEQYF

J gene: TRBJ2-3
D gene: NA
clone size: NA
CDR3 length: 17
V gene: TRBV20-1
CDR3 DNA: TGCAGTGCTAGAAGTGGGGGGGCTAGCGGTAGCACAGATACGCAGTATTTT
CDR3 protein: CSARSGGASGSTDTQYF

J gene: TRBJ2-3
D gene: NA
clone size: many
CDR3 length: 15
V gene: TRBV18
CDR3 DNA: TGTGCCAGCTCACCAACTATTGGGGCTACAGATACGCAGTATTTT
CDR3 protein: CASSPTIGATDTQYF

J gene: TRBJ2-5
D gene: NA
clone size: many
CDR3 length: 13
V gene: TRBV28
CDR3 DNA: TGTGCCAGCAGTTTTGAGGGGGTCGAGACCCAGTACTTC
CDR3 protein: CASSFEGVETQYF

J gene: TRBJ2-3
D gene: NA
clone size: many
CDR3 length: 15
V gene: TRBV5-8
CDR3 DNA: TGTGCCAGCAGCTTGTCCGGGGATGGCACAGATACGCAGTATTTT
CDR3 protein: CASSLSGDGTDTQYF

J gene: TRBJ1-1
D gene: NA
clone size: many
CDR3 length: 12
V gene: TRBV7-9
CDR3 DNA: TGTGCCAGCAGCTTTAGGGACACTGAAGCTTTCTTT
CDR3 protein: CASSFRDTEAFF

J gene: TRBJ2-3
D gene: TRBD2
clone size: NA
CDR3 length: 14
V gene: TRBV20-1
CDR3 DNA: TGCAGTGCTAGGGGAGCGGGAGCACCAGATACGCAGTATTTT
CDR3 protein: CSARGAGAPDTQYF

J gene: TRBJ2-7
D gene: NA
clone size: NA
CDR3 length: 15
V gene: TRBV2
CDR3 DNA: TGTGCCAGCAGTGAATATGTTCCAGGGATGGACGAGCAGTACTTC
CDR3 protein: CASSEYVPGMDEQYF

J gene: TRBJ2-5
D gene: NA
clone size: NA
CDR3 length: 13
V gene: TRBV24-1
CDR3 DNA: TGTGCCACCAGTGGTTCGTATCAAGAGACCCAGTACTTC
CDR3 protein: CATSGSYQETQYF

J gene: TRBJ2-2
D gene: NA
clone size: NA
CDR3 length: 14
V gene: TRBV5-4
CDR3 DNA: TGTGCCAGCAGCTCCTTTGCAGGGGCCGGGGAGCTGTTTTTT
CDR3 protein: CASSSFAGAGELFF

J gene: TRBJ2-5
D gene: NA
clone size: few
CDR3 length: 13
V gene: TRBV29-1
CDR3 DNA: TGCAGCGTTGAAGGAAGGCATGGAGAGACCCAGTACTTC
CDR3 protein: CSVEGRHGETQYF

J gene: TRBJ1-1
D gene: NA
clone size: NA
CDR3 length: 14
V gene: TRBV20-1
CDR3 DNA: TGCAGTGCTAGAGAACAGGGTGGTCCCACTGAAGCTTTCTTT
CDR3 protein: CSAREQGGPTEAFF

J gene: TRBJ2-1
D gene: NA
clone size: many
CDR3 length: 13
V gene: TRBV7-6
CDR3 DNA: TGTGCCAGCAGTTCCTTCGGGTTCAATGAGCAGTTCTTC
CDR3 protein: CASSSFGFNEQFF

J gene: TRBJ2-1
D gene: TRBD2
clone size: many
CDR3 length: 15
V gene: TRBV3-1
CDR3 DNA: TGTGCCAGCAGCTCGACTAGCGGGGGACAGAGGGAGCAGTTCTTC
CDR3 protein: CASSSTSGGQREQFF

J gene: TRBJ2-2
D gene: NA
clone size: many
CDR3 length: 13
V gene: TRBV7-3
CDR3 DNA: TGTGCCAGCAGCTTATCAGGGGCCGGGGAGCTGTTTTTT
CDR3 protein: CASSLSGAGELFF

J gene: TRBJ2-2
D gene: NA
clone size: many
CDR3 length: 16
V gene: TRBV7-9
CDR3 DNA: TGTGCCAGCAGCTTTCTTGACCTAGAGGGGACCGGGGAGCTGTTTTTT
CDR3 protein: CASSFLDLEGTGELFF

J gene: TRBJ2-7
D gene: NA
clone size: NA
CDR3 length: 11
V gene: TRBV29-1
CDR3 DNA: TGCAGCGTTGAAGATTCGTACAGAAAGTACTTC
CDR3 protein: CSVEDSYRKYF

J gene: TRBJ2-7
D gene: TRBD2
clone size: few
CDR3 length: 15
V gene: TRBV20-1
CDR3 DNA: TGCAGTGCTAGAGATGGGACTAGCGGGAGATACGAGCAGTACTTC
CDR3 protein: CSARDGTSGRYEQYF

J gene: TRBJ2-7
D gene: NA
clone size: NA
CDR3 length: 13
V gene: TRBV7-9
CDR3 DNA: TGTGCCAGCAGCTTCGGTAGTTTGGACGAGCAGTACTTC
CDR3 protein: CASSFGSLDEQYF

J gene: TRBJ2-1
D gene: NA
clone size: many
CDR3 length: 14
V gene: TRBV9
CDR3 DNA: TGTGCCAGCAGCGTAGAGTCGGCCTACAATGAGCAGTTCTTC
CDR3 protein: CASSVESAYNEQFF

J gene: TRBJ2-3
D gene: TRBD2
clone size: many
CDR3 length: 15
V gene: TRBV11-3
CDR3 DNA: TGTGCCAGCAGCTTGACTAGCGGGAGTGCAGATACGCAGTATTTT
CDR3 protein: CASSLTSGSADTQYF